The TCR beta chain described here comes from a study of T-cell memory formation after mild COVID-19. Study-wide findings and caveats: Pre-infection memory harbored some responding clones, suggesting cross-reactive memory joined. Mostly located in CM and EM were contracting CD4+ clones, with contracting CD8+ clones located in EMRA.

MiXCR was run by TCRdb on the 5' RACE reads, yielding one entry per CDR3 protein. The sample consists of more than 300,000 distinct CDR3 sequences, approximately 14% of them appearing once. This clonotype occurred a few times. The antigen is undetermined. The length of the CDR3 is 14 residues. Germline CDR1 and CDR2: KGHSH and LQKENI. J was trimmed by 5 bases and V by 2 bases; bases with no gene match: 2. Sequenced sample: PBMCs or a T cell subset sorted from them (not recorded which). The rearrangement links TRBV18 to TRBJ1-1; 10 bases map to TRBD1. The receptor was isolated from a young man who had mild COVID-19 (a few samples of this study predate the infection). Cell type and time point are not known. CDR3 protein: CASSPRTGGTEAFF. CDR3 DNA: TGTGCCAGCTCACCAAGGACAGGGGGTACTGAAGCTTTCTTT.